The 25 T cell receptor beta chains listed next were all sequenced from one sample in a study of Graves' ophthalmopathy and Graves' hyperthyroidism. As the template, RNA transcripts were used to amplify TCR beta CDR3 regions. The first-round RT-PCR employed HTBI primers together with the Qiagen OneStep RT-PCR kit. A multiplex PCR was then performed as the second round. TCRdb processed the multiplex PCR reads anew with MiXCR; each CDR3 protein has one entry. The sample shows about 660,000 distinct CDR3 sequences, roughly 39% of them seen only once. Sequenced input: peripheral blood. The receptors shown here come from an adult man with Graves' ophthalmopathy.

On this clonotype itself: A much larger clone sits a single nucleotide away, making a read error possible. This chain's CDR3 is CASSLAREQGAHEKLFF. CDR3 nucleotide sequence: TGTGCCAGCAGCTTAGCGCGGGAACAGGGGGCCCATGAAAAACTGTTTTTT. This sequence joins TRBV7-8 and TRBJ1-4, with 9 bases that match TRBD1. CDR1 and CDR2 (germline): SGHVS, FQNEAQ. CDR3 length: 17 residues. V trimming: 0 bases; J trimming: 6 bases; junction bases outside the gene matches: 8.

This clonotype was observed many times. The chain is built from TRBV2 and TRBJ2-7, with no clear D. Per germline, CDR1 SNHLY and CDR2 FYNNEI. V lost 2 bases and J lost 2, with 7 bases in between. CDR3 length: 13 residues. CDR3 in amino acids: CASSETPAYEQYF. The CDR3 bases are TGTGCCAGCAGTGAAACGCCGGCCTACGAGCAGTACTTC.

In this sample, this clonotype turned up many times. The chain carries TRBV5-4 and TRBJ1-6; 7 nucleotides line up with TRBD1. The germline CDR1 and CDR2 sequences are SGHNT and YYREEE (reference sequence). The CDR3 spans 15 residues. The junction had 4 bases not matched to a gene; V was cut back by 0 bases and J by 7 bases. CDR3 amino acids: CASSLGQGLNSPLHF. The CDR3 DNA is TGTGCCAGCAGCTTGGGACAGGGATTGAATTCACCCCTCCACTTT.

The chain carries TRBV2 and TRBJ1-1; 9 bases fit TRBD1. The CDR3 runs 13 residues. V lost 5 bases and J lost 9; bases outside the gene matches: 7. The germline gives CDR1 SNHLY, CDR2 FYNNEI. CDR3 nucleotide sequence: TGTGCCAGCAGTCAACAGGGGGCTACTAAAGCTTTCTTT. Translated, it gives CASSQQGATKAFF.

This clonotype was observed at least ten times. V is TRBV19 and J is TRBJ1-2; 7 bases fit TRBD1. Germline loops: CDR1 LNHDA, CDR2 SQIVND (reference sequence). V lost 9 bases, J lost 0 bases, and 1 base stayed unmatched. The CDR3 covers 12 residues. This chain's CDR3 is CASTGANYGYTF. The CDR3, as DNA: TGTGCCAGCACAGGGGCTAACTATGGCTACACCTTC.

The sample holds many counts of this clonotype. This sequence joins TRBV20-1 and TRBJ2-7; no firm D call. With 4 bases removed from V and 3 bases from J, the gap between germline ends came to 13 bases. Germline-derived CDR1 and CDR2 are DFQATT and SNEGSKA (reference sequence). The CDR3 runs 13 residues. The CDR3 protein is CSANSRIGYEQYF. For the CDR3, the DNA is TGCAGTGCTAATTCTAGAATCGGCTACGAGCAGTACTTC.

This clonotype was seen ten or more times. The gene calls are TRBV29-1 and TRBJ2-5; D might be TRBD2 (7 bases). The CDR3 runs to 15 residues. Trimming cost V 3 bases and J 6 bases, with 20 bases left between them. Per germline, CDR1 SQVTM and CDR2 ANQGSEA. The CDR3 loop reads CSVEEGGTSVKTQYF. The CDR3 coding sequence is TGCAGCGTTGAGGAGGGGGGAACTAGCGTGAAGACCCAGTACTTC.

The rearrangement links TRBV25-1 to TRBJ2-5; 7 bases are shared with TRBD2. V dropped 4 bases and J dropped 5; count of bases not matched to a gene: 10. CDR3 length: 15 residues. Germline V gene lookup returns CDR1 MGHDK and CDR2 SYGVNS. The CDR3 loop reads CASSGTGGRGETQYF. The DNA of the CDR3 is TGTGCCAGCAGTGGGACTGGCGGGAGAGGCGAGACCCAGTACTTC.

Regarding this clonotype: Because it lacks the conserved phenylalanine or tryptophan at the end, this CDR3 is likely a read error. No DNA is shown, since the ends of the CDR3 on it are uncertain; the CDR3 is the one TCRdb lists. This chain links TRBV7-3 with TRBJ1-4; no check of the table's D call, TRBD1, against the DNA was made. The CDR3 extends over 8 residues, inclusive of both ends. Germline V CDR1 and CDR2: SGHTA, FQGTGA. This CDR3 is CASSLAGL.

The sample holds many counts of this clonotype. The CDR3 DNA reads as TGTGCCAGCAGTTCCCCAGGTATCGAGTTCCGCGAGCAGTACTTC. Protein: CASSSPGIEFREQYF. This sequence joins TRBV11-1 and TRBJ2-7; unclear D gene. Germline lookup yields CDR1 SGHAT and CDR2 FQDESV (reference sequence). V dropped 6 bases and J dropped 6 bases, with 21 bases sitting between them. The CDR3 consists of 15 residues.

The V call is TRBV11-2, the J call TRBJ1-5; tentative D call: TRBD1 (5 bases). The CDR3 runs to 14 residues. Germline-derived CDR1 and CDR2 are SGHAT and FQNNGV. V lost 1 base and J lost 3, with 7 bases in between. CDR3 loop: CASSLGDHNQPQHF. CDR3 in DNA: TGTGCCAGCAGCTTAGGGGACCACAATCAGCCCCAGCATTTT.

This clonotype was detected many times. The rearrangement links TRBV15 to TRBJ1-1, with a weak D call TRBD1 (5 bases). CDR3 size: 18 residues. V was trimmed by 4 bases and J by 3 bases, leaving 24 bases between them. Germline CDR1 LNHNV, CDR2 YYDKDF (reference sequence). CDR3 sequence: CATSTLGGRRSPYTEAFF. CDR3 DNA sequence: TGTGCCACCAGCACCTTGGGGGGGAGGAGATCTCCTTACACTGAAGCTTTCTTT.

In the case of this clonotype: One end of the junction varies from germline; a read error may be responsible. V usage is TRBV29-1 and J usage is TRBJ2-6; 9 nucleotides align to TRBD1. CDR3 length: 11 residues. CDR1 and CDR2 (germline): SQVTM, ANQGSEA. CDR3 residues: CSVSYRGREAF. In nucleotides, the CDR3 is TGCAGCGTTAGTTACAGGGGGCGTGAAGCTTTC.

The J gene is TRBJ2-7, the V gene TRBV5-1, with 10 bases lining up with TRBD1. The V gene's germline CDR1 is SGHRS and CDR2 YFSETQ. This CDR3 comprises 15 residues. J lost 7 bases, V lost 0 bases, and 7 bases had no gene match. CDR3 DNA: TGCGCCAGCAGCTTGGCAGGACAGGGGGTTGATGAGCAGTACTTC. Its translation: CASSLAGQGVDEQYF.

This clonotype appeared a few times. This sequence joins TRBV9 and TRBJ2-7; 8 bases are a match to TRBD1. CDR1 is SGDLS, CDR2 YYNGEE, per germline. J was trimmed by 2 bases and V by 3 bases; bases with no gene match: 10. This CDR3 is built from 16 residues. The CDR3 region has the DNA TGTGCCAGCAGCGCAGACGGACAGGGTGAGGCCTACGAGCAGTACTTC. The encoded protein is CASSADGQGEAYEQYF.

The rearrangement joins TRBV20-1 to TRBJ1-3, with 7 bases lining up with TRBD1. Per the germline V gene, CDR1 is DFQATT and CDR2 is SNEGSKA (reference sequence). Trimming at V came to 6 bases and at J to 4 bases, leaving 12 bases not matched to a gene. This CDR3 has 15 amino acids. CDR3 in DNA: TGCAGTGCCAGCAGGGAGACAGGGACGGGAAACACCATATATTTT. It translates to CSASRETGTGNTIYF.

As regards this clonotype: Here the CDR3 omits its conserved ending phenylalanine or tryptophan, so a read error is the likely source. This chain joins TRBV20-1 and TRBJ1-2; 7 positions match TRBD1. The CDR3 has 13 residues. From germline, CDR1 is DFQATT and CDR2 SNEGSKA (reference sequence). The chain's CDR3 is CSTRDRNHYGYTS. The CDR3 nucleotides read TGCAGTACTAGGGACAGAAATCACTATGGCTACACCTCC.

A word on this clonotype: Since a much larger clone is just one base distant, this may be a read error. No conserved phenylalanine or tryptophan ends this CDR3, so it is likely a read error. The chain uses TRBV5-1 and TRBJ2-5; maybe TRBD1 (5 bases). The V end was cut by 3 bases, the J end by 1 base, with 7 bases between. The CDR3 has 13 amino acids. The germline V gene has CDR1 SGHRS and CDR2 YFSETQ. This CDR3 is CASSSDIQETQYC. The CDR3 coding sequence is TGCGCCAGCAGCTCGGACATCCAAGAGACCCAGTACTGC.

To note about this clonotype: A much larger clone is a single base away; this may be a read error. This chain connects TRBV19 to TRBJ1-5, with D maybe TRBD1 (5 bases). The germline V gene has CDR1 LNHDA and CDR2 SQIVND (reference sequence). V was trimmed by 6 bases and J by 5 bases, leaving 17 bases between them. This CDR3 is built from 15 residues. CDR3 in DNA: TGTGCCAGTAGCAAAATAGGTGGGGGGGATCAGCCCCAGCATTTT. Its protein product is CASSKIGGGDQPQHF.

This clonotype has only a few counts. At one boundary the junction diverges from the germline segment, which might be a read error. The chain couples TRBV10-3 to TRBJ1-2, with D possibly matching TRBD1 (5 bases). CDR3 length equals 14 residues. CDR1 ENHRY and CDR2 SYGVKD come from the germline V gene. This chain's CDR3 is CASSEEGRAWGYTF. The CDR3 nucleotides read TGTGCCAGCAGTGAAGAGGGCAGGGCCTGGGGCTACACCTTC.

DNA of the CDR3: TGTGCCAGCAGAAGGGGGGGGAGCTCTCAGCCCCAGCATTTT. Its translation is CASRRGGSSQPQHF. The rearrangement joins TRBV2 to TRBJ1-5; TRBD1 is a possible D gene (6 bases). V was cut by 6 bases and J by 6 bases, with 15 bases left in between. Germline CDR1 reads SNHLY; CDR2 reads FYNNEI. The CDR3 has 14 amino acids. Complete variable domain (other parts from reference TRBV2 and TRBJ1-5): EPEVTQTPSHQVTQMGQEVILRCVPISNHLYFYWYRQILGQKVEFLVSFYNNEISEKSEIFDDQFSVERPDGSNFTLKIRSTKLEDSAMYFCASRRGGSSQPQHFGDGTRLSIL.

About this clonotype itself: Mismatch with germline at one junction end may stem from a read error. The chain recombines TRBV10-3 with TRBJ2-7; TRBD2 matches 10 bases. The CDR3 has 14 amino acids. The V gene's germline CDR1 is ENHRY and CDR2 SYGVKD. CDR3 amino acids: CASSYLAGDREQYF. Written as DNA, the CDR3 is TGTGCCAGCAGTTACCTAGCGGGAGATCGGGAGCAGTACTTC.

This clonotype was counted between two and nine times. This rearrangement joins TRBV6-5 to TRBJ2-7, with D perhaps matching TRBD1 (7 bases). CDR3 size: 14 residues. Trimming shortened V by 4 bases and J by 6 bases, and 16 bases separated the two germline ends. The germline V gene encodes CDR1 MNHEY and CDR2 SVGAGI. The CDR3 DNA reads TGTGCCAGCAGTTCCTACGACAGGGACTTCGAGCAGTACTTC. It is translated as CASSSYDRDFEQYF.

This clonotype occurred many times. This chain connects TRBV7-9 to TRBJ2-7; TRBD1 or TRBD2 may be the D gene (5 bases each). Germline assignment: CDR1 SEHNR and CDR2 FQNEAQ (reference sequence). Trimming stripped 1 base from V and 3 bases from J, with 13 bases between. The CDR3 runs 15 residues. DNA for the CDR3: TGTGCCAGCAGCTTAGGGGCAGCGAGGGGCTACGAGCAGTACTTC. Translation gives CASSLGAARGYEQYF.

This clonotype was seen a single time. The chain links TRBV14 to TRBJ1-2; no reliable D call. The CDR3 totals 11 residues. Germline lookup yields CDR1 SGHDN and CDR2 FVKESK. V was clipped by 5 bases and J by 10 bases, with 11 bases between them. The CDR3 protein is CASSDKGAYTF. The CDR3 DNA reads as TGTGCCAGCAGCGACAAGGGAGCCTACACCTTC.